Presented here are 2 T cell receptor beta chains from one specimen sequenced in a study of blood T cell repertoires in COVID-19. Clones were read by immunoSEQ multiplex PCR, and TCRdb kept only the in-frame ones, dropping some. The data contain about 290,000 clones, roughly 90% of them singletons. The sequencing sample was made of peripheral blood. The receptor set was obtained from a man aged 40-50 years with acute or convalescent COVID-19.

The V call is TRBV24-1, the J call TRBJ1-2; TRBD1 is a possible D gene (6 bases). The V gene's germline CDR1 is KGHDR and CDR2 SFDVKD. CDR3 size: 15 residues. The ends were cut back, 4 bases at V and 8 bases at J, with 19 bases in the middle. CDR3 sequence: CATSDPRDIKDGYTF. CDR3 coding DNA: TGTGCCACCAGTGACCCGAGGGACATTAAGGACGGCTACACCTTC.

This clone has a single count. The chain links TRBV4-2 to TRBJ1-2, with 7 bases aligning to TRBD1. J lost 6 bases, V lost 2 bases, and 9 bases had no gene match. This CDR3 comprises 15 residues. In germline, CDR1 is LGHNA, CDR2 YNFKEQ. The chain's CDR3 is CASSQWEQGRNGYTF. The CDR3 DNA follows: TGTGCCAGCAGCCAATGGGAACAGGGGCGGAATGGCTACACCTTC.